The clone carrying this T cell receptor (beta chain) appeared once. CDR1 is SGHVS and CDR2 is FNYEAQ in the germline V gene. The length of the CDR3 is 15 residues. V lost 4 bases and J lost 2; bases outside the gene matches: 4. This entry comes from a study of radiotherapy plus CTLA-4 blockade in lung cancer. Here immunoSEQ multiplex PCR was the method, and the copy in TCRdb shows in-frame clones only, minus some. The sample records around 77,000 clones, roughly 70% being singletons. The source is a human donor with non-small cell lung cancer whose response to radiotherapy plus ipilimumab could not be evaluated. The chain recombines TRBV7-6 with TRBJ2-3; TRBD1 aligns across 9 bases. The sample in question was peripheral blood, obtained from a patient treated with radiotherapy plus ipilimumab. The CDR3 DNA is TGTGCCAGCAGCTCCAGGACAGGGGCCACAGATACGCAGTATTTT. The encoded protein is CASSSRTGATDTQYF. Complete variable domain (other parts from reference TRBV7-6 and TRBJ2-3): GAGVSQSPRYKVTKRGQDVALRCDPISGHVSLYWYRQALGQGPEFLTYFNYEAQQDKSGLPNDRFSAERPEGSISTLTIQRTEQRDSAMYRCASSSRTGATDTQYFGPGTRLTVL.